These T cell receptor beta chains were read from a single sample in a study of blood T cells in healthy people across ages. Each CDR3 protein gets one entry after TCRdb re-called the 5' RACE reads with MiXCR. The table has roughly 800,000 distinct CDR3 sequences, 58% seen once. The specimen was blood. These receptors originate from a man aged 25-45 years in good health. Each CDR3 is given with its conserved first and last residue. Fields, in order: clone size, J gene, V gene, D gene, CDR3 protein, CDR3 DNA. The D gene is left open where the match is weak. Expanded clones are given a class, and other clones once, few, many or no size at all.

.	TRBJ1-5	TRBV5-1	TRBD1	CASLDRNYSNQPQHF	TGCGCCAGCTTGGACAGGAACTATAGCAATCAGCCCCAGCATTTT
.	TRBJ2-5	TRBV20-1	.	CSAPAAGLQETQYF	TGCAGTGCTCCAGCGGCGGGGCTCCAAGAGACCCAGTACTTC
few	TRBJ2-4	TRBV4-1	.	CASSQETKNIQYF	TGCGCCAGCAGCCAGGAGACCAAAAACATTCAGTACTTC
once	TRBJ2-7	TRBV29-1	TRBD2	CSVLPGLAGASSYEQYF	TGCAGCGTTCTTCCGGGACTAGCGGGGGCGAGCTCCTACGAGCAGTACTTC
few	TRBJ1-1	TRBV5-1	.	CASSLEAQGRTEAFF	TGCGCCAGCAGCTTGGAGGCGCAGGGGAGGACTGAAGCTTTCTTT
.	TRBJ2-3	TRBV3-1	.	CASSQRAITDTQYF	TGTGCCAGCAGCCAACGGGCAATTACAGATACGCAGTATTTT
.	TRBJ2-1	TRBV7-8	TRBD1	CASSFTTGVGGFEQFF	TGTGCCAGCAGCTTTACGACAGGGGTCGGGGGATTTGAGCAGTTCTTC
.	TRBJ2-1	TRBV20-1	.	CSARPSGYNEQFF	TGCAGTGCTAGACCGTCGGGGTACAATGAGCAGTTCTTC
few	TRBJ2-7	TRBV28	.	CASSLSIYEQYF	TGTGCCAGCAGTTTAAGCATATACGAGCAGTACTTC
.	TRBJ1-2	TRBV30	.	CATGLSYGCTF	.
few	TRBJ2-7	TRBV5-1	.	CASSWEATGRTYEQYF	TGCGCCAGCAGCTGGGAAGCAACAGGGCGTACCTACGAGCAGTACTTC
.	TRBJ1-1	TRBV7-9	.	CASSLLGRNTEAFF	TGTGCCAGCAGCTTATTGGGACGAAACACTGAAGCTTTCTTT
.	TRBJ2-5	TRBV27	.	CASSELGHETQYF	TGTGCCAGCAGCGAACTAGGTCATGAGACCCAGTACTTC
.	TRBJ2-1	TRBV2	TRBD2	CASSYTGLASNEQFF	TGTGCCAGCAGTTACACCGGACTAGCGTCCAATGAGCAGTTCTTC
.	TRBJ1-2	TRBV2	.	CAAARPYGYTF	TGTGCCGCAGCACGGCCCTATGGCTACACCTTC
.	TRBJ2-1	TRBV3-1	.	CTSSQETSPIQFF	TGTACCAGCAGCCAAGAGACCAGCCCCATACAGTTCTTC
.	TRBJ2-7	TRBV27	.	CASSSGGEVYEQYF	TGTGCCAGCAGTTCAGGCGGCGAAGTCTACGAGCAGTACTTC
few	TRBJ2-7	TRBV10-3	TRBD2	CAIQLAGANEQYF	TGTGCCATCCAACTAGCGGGAGCGAACGAGCAGTACTTC
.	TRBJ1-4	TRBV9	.	CASSVEGLKGEKLFF	TGTGCCAGCAGCGTGGAGGGACTTAAGGGCGAAAAACTGTTTTTT
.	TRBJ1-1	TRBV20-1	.	CSARRREAFF	TGCAGTGCTAGACGGAGAGAAGCTTTCTTT
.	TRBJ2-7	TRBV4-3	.	CASSQDGVGGYEQYF	TGCGCCAGCAGCCAAGATGGGGTAGGAGGCTACGAGCAGTACTTC
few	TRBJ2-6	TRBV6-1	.	CASSRDQSGANVLTF	TGTGCCAGCAGTCGGGACCAGTCTGGGGCCAACGTCCTGACTTTC
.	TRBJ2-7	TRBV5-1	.	CASSARDRRQPLEQYF	TGCGCCAGCAGCGCCCGAGACAGGAGACAGCCACTCGAGCAGTACTTC
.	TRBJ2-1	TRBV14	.	CASNPGLPPYNEQFF	TGTGCCAGCAATCCGGGACTTCCACCCTACAATGAGCAGTTCTTC
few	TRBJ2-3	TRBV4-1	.	CASSQEGGRADTQYF	TGCGCCAGCAGCCAAGAGGGGGGCAGAGCAGATACGCAGTATTTT
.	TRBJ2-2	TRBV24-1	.	CATSDLGATVTNTGELFF	TGTGCCACCAGTGATCTCGGAGCAACAGTTACGAACACCGGGGAGCTGTTTTTT
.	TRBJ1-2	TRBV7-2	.	CASSLGVGGNYGYTF	TGTGCCAGCAGCTTAGGTGTGGGGGGGAACTATGGCTACACCTTC
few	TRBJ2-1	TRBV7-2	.	CASSFQGRLGEQFF	TGTGCCAGCAGCTTTCAGGGGCGCCTAGGTGAGCAGTTCTTC
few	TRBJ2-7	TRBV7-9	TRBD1	CASSPGGFISYEQYF	TGTGCCAGCAGCCCAGGGGGTTTCATCTCCTACGAGCAGTACTTC
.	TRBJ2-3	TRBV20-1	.	CSASTTFDTQYF	TGCAGTGCTAGTACGACTTTCGATACGCAGTATTTT
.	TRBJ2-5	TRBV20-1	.	CSARTKEGIETQYF	TGCAGTGCTAGAACAAAGGAGGGGATCGAGACCCAGTACTTC
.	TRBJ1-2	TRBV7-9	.	CASIRWTDNYGYTF	TGTGCCAGCATCCGATGGACAGACAACTATGGCTACACCTTC
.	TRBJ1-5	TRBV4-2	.	CASSQGAGQGNQPQHF	TGTGCCAGCAGTCAAGGGGCTGGACAAGGCAATCAGCCCCAGCATTTT
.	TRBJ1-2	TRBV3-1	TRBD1	CASSQSTGGASGYTF	TGTGCCAGCAGCCAATCAACAGGGGGCGCGTCTGGCTACACCTTC
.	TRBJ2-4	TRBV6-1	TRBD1	CATQRQGLNNEQYF	TGTGCCACACAACGACAGGGGTTGAACAATGAGCAGTACTTC
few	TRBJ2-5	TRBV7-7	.	CASSLVPNSRETQYF	TGTGCTAGCAGCTTAGTGCCGAACAGCAGGGAGACCCAGTACTTC
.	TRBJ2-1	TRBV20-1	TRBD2	CSASSSGENEQFF	TGCAGTGCTAGTAGTAGCGGGGAAAATGAGCAGTTCTTC
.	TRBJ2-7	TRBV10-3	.	CAISESNRSPRSYEQYF	TGTGCCATCAGTGAGTCAAATAGGAGTCCCCGCTCCTACGAGCAGTACTTC
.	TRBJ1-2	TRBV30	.	CAWSLGVGYTF	TGTGCCTGGAGTTTGGGGGTTGGCTACACCTTC
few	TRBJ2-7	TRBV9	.	CASSPSGDSYNEQYF	TGTGCCAGCAGCCCCAGTGGGGACTCCTACAATGAGCAGTACTTC
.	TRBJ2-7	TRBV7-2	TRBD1	CASSRRLTGGPYEQYF	TGTGCCAGCAGCCGTCGATTGACAGGGGGCCCCTACGAGCAGTACTTC
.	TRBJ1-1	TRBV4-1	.	CASSNEFGGEAFF	TGCGCCAGCAGCAACGAATTCGGGGGTGAAGCTTTCTTT
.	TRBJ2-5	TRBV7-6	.	CASSLARPGDGETQYF	TGTGCCAGCAGCTTAGCCCGGCCAGGGGATGGGGAGACCCAGTACTTC
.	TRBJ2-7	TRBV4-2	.	CASSQGMGIGEQYF	TGTGCCAGCAGCCAAGGAATGGGGATCGGTGAGCAGTACTTC